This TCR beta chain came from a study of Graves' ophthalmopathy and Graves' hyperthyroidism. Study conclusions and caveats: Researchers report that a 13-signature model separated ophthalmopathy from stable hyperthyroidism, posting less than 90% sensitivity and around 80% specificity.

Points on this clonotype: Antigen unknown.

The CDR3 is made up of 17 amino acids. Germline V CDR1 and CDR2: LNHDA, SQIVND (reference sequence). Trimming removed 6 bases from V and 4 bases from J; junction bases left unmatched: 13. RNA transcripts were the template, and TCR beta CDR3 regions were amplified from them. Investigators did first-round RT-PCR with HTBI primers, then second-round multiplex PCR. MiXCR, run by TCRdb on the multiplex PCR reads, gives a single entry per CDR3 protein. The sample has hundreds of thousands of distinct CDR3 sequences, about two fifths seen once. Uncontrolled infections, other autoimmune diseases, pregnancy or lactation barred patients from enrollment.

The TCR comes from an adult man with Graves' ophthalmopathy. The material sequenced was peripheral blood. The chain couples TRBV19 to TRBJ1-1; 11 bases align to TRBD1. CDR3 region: CASSRQDQGTGGTEAFF. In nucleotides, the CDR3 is TGTGCCAGTAGCAGACAGGACCAGGGGACAGGGGGCACTGAAGCTTTCTTT.